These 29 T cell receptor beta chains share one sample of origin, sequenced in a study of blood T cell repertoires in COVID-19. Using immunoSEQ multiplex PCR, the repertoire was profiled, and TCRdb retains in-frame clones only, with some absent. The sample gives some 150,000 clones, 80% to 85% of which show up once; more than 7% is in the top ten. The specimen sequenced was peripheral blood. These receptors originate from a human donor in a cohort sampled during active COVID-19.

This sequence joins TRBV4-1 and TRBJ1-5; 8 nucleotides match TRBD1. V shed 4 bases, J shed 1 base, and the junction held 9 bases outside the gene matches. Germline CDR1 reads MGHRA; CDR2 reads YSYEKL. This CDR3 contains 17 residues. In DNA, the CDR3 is TGCGCCAGCAGCCCGCCAGGGGGCGATGCCAGCAATCAGCCCCAGCATTTT. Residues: CASSPPGGDASNQPQHF.

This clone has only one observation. The CDR3 DNA sequence: TGTGCCAGCTCGCGGGAGATGGGAAAGATAAATGAAAAACTGTTTTTT. This encodes CASSREMGKINEKLFF. The chain has TRBV18 and TRBJ1-4; D remains ambiguous. The CDR3 runs 16 residues. Per the germline V gene, CDR1 is KGHSH and CDR2 is LQKENI. Trimming left V 6 bases short and J 5 bases short, with 19 bases between.

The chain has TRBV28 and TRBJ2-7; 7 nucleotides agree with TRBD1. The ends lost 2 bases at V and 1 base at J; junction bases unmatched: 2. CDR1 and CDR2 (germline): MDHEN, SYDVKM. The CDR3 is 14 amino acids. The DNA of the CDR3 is TGTGCCAGCAGTTTACGGACAGGATCCTACGAGCAGTACTTC. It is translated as CASSLRTGSYEQYF. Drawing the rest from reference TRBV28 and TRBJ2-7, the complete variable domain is DVKVTQSSRYLVKRTGEKVFLECVQDMDHENMFWYRQDPGLGLRLIYFSYDVKMKEKGDIPEGYSVSREKKERFSLILESASTNQTSMYLCASSLRTGSYEQYFGPGTRLTVT.

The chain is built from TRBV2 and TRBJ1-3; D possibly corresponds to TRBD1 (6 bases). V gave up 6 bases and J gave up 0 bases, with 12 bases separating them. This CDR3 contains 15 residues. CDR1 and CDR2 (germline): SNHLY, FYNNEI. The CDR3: CASSHRDPSGNTIYF. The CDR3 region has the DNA TGTGCCAGCAGCCACAGGGACCCCTCTGGAAACACCATATATTTT. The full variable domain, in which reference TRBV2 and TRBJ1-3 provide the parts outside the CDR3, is EPEVTQTPSHQVTQMGQEVILRCVPISNHLYFYWYRQILGQKVEFLVSFYNNEISEKSEIFDDQFSVERPDGSNFTLKIRSTKLEDSAMYFCASSHRDPSGNTIYFGEGSWLTVV.

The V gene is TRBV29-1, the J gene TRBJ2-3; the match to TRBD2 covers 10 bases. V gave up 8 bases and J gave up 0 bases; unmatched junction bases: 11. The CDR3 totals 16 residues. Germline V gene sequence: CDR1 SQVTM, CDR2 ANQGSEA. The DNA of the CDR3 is TGCAGCCTTATCGAGGCTAGCGGGGGCAGCACAGATACGCAGTATTTT. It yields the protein CSLIEASGGSTDTQYF.

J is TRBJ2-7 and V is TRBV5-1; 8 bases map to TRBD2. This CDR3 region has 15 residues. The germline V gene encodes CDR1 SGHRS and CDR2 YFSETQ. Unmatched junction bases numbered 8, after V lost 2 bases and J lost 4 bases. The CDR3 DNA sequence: TGCGCCAGCAGCTTTAGTAGCGGGGCGGAATACGAGCAGTACTTC. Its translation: CASSFSSGAEYEQYF.

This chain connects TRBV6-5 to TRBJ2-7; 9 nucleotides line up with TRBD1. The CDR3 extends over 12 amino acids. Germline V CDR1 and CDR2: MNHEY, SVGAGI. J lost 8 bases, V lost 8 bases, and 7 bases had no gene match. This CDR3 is CASAGTGWKQYF. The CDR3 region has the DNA TGTGCCAGCGCCGGGACAGGGTGGAAGCAGTACTTC.

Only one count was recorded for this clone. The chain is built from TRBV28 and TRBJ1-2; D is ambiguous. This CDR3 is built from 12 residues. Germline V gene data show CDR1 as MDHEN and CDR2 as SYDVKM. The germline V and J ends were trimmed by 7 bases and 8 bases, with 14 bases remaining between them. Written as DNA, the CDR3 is TGTGCCAGCACGGAGAGAGCTCCGGGCTACACCTTC. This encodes CASTERAPGYTF.

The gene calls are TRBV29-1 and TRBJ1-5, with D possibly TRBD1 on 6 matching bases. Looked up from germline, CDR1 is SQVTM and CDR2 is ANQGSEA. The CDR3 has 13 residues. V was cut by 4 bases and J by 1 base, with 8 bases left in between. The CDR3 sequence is CSVAGASNQPQHF. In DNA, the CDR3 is TGCAGCGTTGCAGGGGCGAGCAATCAGCCCCAGCATTTT.

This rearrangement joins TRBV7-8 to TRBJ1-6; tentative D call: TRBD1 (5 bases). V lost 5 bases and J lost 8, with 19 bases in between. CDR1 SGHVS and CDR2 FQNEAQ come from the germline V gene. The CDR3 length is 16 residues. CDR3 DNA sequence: TGTGCCAGCAGCCCGATGACCCGGGGGTACGATTCACCCCTCCACTTT. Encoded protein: CASSPMTRGYDSPLHF.

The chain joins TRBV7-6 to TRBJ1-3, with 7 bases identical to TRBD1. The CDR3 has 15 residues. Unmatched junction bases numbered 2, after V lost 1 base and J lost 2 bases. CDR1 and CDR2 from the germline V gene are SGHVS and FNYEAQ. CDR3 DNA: TGTGCCAGCAGCTTAGATAGGGGGCCTGGAAACACCATATATTTT. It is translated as CASSLDRGPGNTIYF.

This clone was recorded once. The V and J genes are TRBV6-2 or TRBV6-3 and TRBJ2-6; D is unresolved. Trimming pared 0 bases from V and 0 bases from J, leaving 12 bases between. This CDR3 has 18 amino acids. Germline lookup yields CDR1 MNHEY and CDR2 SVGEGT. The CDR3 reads CASSYSAPRSSGANVLTF. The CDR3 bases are TGTGCCAGCAGTTACTCAGCGCCGAGAAGCTCTGGGGCCAACGTCCTGACTTTC.

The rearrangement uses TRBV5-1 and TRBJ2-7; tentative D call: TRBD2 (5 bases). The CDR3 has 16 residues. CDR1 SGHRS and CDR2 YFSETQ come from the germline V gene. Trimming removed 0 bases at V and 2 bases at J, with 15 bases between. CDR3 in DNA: TGCGCCAGCAGCTTGGCCGGAGGTCTTGAACCCTACGAGCAGTACTTC. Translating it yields CASSLAGGLEPYEQYF. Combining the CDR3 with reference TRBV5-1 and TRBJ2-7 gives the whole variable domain KAGVTQTPRYLIKTRGQQVTLSCSPISGHRSVSWYQQTPGQGLQFLFEYFSETQRNKGNFPGRFSGRQFSNSRSEMNVSTLELGDSALYLCASSLAGGLEPYEQYFGPGTRLTVT.

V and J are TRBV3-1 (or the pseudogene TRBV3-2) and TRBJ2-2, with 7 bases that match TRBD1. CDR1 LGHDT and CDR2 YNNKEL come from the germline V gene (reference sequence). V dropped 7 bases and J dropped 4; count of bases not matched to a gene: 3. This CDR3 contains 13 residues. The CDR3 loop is CASNSGGTGELFF. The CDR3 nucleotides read TGTGCCAGCAATTCAGGGGGCACCGGGGAGCTGTTTTTT.

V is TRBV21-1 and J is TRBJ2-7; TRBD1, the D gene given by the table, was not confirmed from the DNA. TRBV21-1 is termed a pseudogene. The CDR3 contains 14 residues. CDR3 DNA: TGTGCCAGCAGCGATACCTACAGGGGGGACGAGCAGTACTTC. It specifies CASSDTYRGDEQYF.

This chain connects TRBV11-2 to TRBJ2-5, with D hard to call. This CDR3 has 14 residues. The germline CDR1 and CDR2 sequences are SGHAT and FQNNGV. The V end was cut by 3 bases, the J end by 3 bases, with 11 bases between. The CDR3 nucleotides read TGTGCCAGCAGCTTGGGCAGGATCGAAGAGACCCAGTACTTC. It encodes CASSLGRIEETQYF.

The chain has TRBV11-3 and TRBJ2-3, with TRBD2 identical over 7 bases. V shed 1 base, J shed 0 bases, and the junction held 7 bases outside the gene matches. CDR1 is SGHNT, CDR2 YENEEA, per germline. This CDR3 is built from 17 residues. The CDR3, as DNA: TGTGCCAGCAGCTTAGGCCGCGCGGGGGTTAGCACAGATACGCAGTATTTT. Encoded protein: CASSLGRAGVSTDTQYF.

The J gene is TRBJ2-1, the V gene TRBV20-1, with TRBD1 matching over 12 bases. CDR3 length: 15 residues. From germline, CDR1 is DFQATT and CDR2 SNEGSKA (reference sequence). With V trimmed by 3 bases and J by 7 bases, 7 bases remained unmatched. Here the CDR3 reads CSASPRDRGHNEQFF. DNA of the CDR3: TGCAGTGCTAGTCCCCGGGACAGGGGGCATAATGAGCAGTTCTTC.

CDR3 DNA sequence: TGTGCCAGCAGAAGCGGGGGAAAAGTAGATACGCAGTATTTT. It translates to CASRSGGKVDTQYF. V is TRBV27 and J is TRBJ2-3; 8 nucleotides agree with TRBD2. V shed 6 bases and J 5 bases; nucleotides not matched to a gene: 7. The CDR3 length is 14 residues. CDR1 MNHEY and CDR2 SMNVEV come from the germline V gene (reference sequence).

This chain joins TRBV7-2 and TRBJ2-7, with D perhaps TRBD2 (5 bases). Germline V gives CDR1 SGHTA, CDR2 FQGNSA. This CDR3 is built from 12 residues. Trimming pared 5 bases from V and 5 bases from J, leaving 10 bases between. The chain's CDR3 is CASSASSNEQYF. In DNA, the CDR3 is TGTGCCAGCAGCGCGTCTAGCAACGAGCAGTACTTC. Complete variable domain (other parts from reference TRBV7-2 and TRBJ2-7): GAGVSQSPSNKVTEKGKDVELRCDPISGHTALYWYRQSLGQGLEFLIYFQGNSAPDKSGLPSDRFSAERTGGSVSTLTIQRTQQEDSAVYLCASSASSNEQYFGPGTRLTVT.

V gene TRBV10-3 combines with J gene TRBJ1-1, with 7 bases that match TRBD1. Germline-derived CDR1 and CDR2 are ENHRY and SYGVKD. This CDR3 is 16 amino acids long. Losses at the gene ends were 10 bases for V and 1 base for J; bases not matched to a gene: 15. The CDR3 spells CATGQIFGTENTEAFF. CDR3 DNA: TGTGCCACCGGGCAAATATTCGGGACAGAGAACACTGAAGCTTTCTTT.

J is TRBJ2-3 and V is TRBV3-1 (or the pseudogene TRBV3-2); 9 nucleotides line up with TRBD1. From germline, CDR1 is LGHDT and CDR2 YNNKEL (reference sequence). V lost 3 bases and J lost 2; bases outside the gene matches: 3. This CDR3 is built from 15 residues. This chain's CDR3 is CASSHGTGFTDTQYF. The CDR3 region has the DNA TGTGCCAGCAGCCATGGGACAGGGTTCACAGATACGCAGTATTTT.

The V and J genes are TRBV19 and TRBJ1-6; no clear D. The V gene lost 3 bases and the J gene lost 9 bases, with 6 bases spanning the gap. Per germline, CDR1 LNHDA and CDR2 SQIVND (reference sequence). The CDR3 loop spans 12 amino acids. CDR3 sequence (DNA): TGTGCCAGTAGTATTACGAGTTCACCCCTCCACTTT. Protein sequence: CASSITSSPLHF.

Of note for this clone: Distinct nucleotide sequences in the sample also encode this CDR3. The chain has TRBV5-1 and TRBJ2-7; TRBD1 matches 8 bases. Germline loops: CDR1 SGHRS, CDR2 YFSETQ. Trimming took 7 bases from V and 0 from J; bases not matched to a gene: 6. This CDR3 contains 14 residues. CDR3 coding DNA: TGCGCCAGCCGAGGTACAGGGGGCTCCTACGAGCAGTACTTC. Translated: CASRGTGGSYEQYF. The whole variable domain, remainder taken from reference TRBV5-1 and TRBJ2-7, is KAGVTQTPRYLIKTRGQQVTLSCSPISGHRSVSWYQQTPGQGLQFLFEYFSETQRNKGNFPGRFSGRQFSNSRSEMNVSTLELGDSALYLCASRGTGGSYEQYFGPGTRLTVT.

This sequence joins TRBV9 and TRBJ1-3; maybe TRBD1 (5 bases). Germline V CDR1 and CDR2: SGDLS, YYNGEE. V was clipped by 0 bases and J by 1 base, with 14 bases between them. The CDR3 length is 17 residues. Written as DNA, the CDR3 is TGTGCCAGCAGCGTAGGGACAAGGATTTGGTCTGGAAACACCATATATTTT. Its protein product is CASSVGTRIWSGNTIYF.

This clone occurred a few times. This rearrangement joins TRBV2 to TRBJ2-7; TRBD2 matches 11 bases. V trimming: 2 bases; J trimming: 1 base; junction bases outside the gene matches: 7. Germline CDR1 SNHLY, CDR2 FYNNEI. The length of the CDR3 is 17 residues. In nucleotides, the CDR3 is TGTGCCAGCAGTGAATTCACTAGCGGGGGAGCGTCCTACGAGCAGTACTTC. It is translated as CASSEFTSGGASYEQYF. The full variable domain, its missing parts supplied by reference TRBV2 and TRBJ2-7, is EPEVTQTPSHQVTQMGQEVILRCVPISNHLYFYWYRQILGQKVEFLVSFYNNEISEKSEIFDDQFSVERPDGSNFTLKIRSTKLEDSAMYFCASSEFTSGGASYEQYFGPGTRLTVT.

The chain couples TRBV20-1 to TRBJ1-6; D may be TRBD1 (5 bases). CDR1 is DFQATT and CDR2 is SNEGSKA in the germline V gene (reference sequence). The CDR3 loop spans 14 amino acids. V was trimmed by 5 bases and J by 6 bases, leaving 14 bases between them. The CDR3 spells CSAGDSLSNSPLHF. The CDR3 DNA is TGCAGTGCTGGTGACAGTCTCTCTAATTCACCCCTCCACTTT.

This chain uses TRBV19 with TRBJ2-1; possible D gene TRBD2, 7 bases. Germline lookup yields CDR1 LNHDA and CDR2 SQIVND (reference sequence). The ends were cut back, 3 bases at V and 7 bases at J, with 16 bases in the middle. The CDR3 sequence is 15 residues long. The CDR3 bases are TGTGCCAGTAGTATTTCGGGGGGCTCTAGAAATGAGCAGTTCTTC. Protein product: CASSISGGSRNEQFF.

This chain's CDR3 is CASSPPLESYGYTF. Written as DNA, the CDR3 is TGTGCCAGCAGCCCCCCCCTCGAGTCCTATGGCTACACCTTC. The V call is TRBV7-9, the J call TRBJ1-2; D remains unclear. Trimming removed 5 bases from V and 4 bases from J, with 14 bases in between. The CDR3 extends over 14 amino acids. Germline CDR1 SEHNR, CDR2 FQNEAQ (reference sequence).